The 13 T cell receptor beta chains reported below all come from one sample, sequenced in a study of OX40 agonist ivuxolimab in advanced cancers. TCRdb's copy holds only in-frame clones and misses some; the assay was immunoSEQ multiplex PCR. The table has about 75,000 clones, around nine tenths seen once. Sequencing used CD4+ or CD8+ T cells sorted from blood, obtained in a trial of the OX40 agonist ivuxolimab. Every receptor here comes from an adult with an advanced solid tumor such as melanoma, head and neck, liver or kidney cancer.

The chain joins TRBV18 to TRBJ1-1; no clear D gene. Trimming cost V 3 bases and J 1 base, with 6 bases left between them. CDR1 and CDR2 (germline): KGHSH, LQKENI. The length of the CDR3 is 13 residues. CDR3 amino acids: CASSPDANTEAFF. CDR3 nucleotide sequence: TGTGCCAGCTCACCGGATGCGAACACTGAAGCTTTCTTT.

The chain couples TRBV10-3 to TRBJ2-1; 12 bases line up with TRBD2. J lost 7 bases, V lost 6 bases, and 7 bases had no gene match. This CDR3 contains 15 residues. CDR1 ENHRY and CDR2 SYGVKD come from the germline V gene. The CDR3 sequence: CAISAGTSGLNEQFF. The CDR3 bases are TGTGCCATCAGCGCTGGGACTAGCGGGCTTAATGAGCAGTTCTTC.

This clone was seen once. This rearrangement joins TRBV19 to TRBJ2-3; 7 nucleotides line up with TRBD2. The CDR3 contains 15 residues. After removal of 5 bases from V and 3 bases from J, the junction contained 8 bases not matched to a gene. Germline V gene sequence: CDR1 LNHDA, CDR2 SQIVND (reference sequence). CDR3: CASSPRLARTDTQYF. The CDR3 bases are TGTGCCAGTAGTCCGCGACTAGCCCGAACAGATACGCAGTATTTT.

A few counts support this clone. The chain uses TRBV6-1 and TRBJ2-7, with 7 bases that match TRBD2. The CDR3 is made up of 14 amino acids. Germline-derived CDR1 and CDR2 are MNHNS and SASEGT. Germline trimming cut 11 bases from V and 0 bases from J; bases unmatched to any gene: 10. The CDR3 nucleotides are TGTGCCGTTAGAGCGGGACCGAGCTCCTACGAGCAGTACTTC. The encoded protein is CAVRAGPSSYEQYF.

The rearrangement links TRBV7-2 to TRBJ2-5, with D unclear. The V end lost 2 bases, the J end lost 6 bases, and 13 bases lay between the germline ends. The CDR3 has 14 residues. The V gene's germline CDR1 is SGHTA and CDR2 FQGNSA. The CDR3 loop is CASSLSIFGQTQYF. For the CDR3, the DNA is TGTGCCAGCAGCTTAAGTATTTTTGGTCAGACCCAGTACTTC.

V and J are TRBV2 and TRBJ2-7; D might be TRBD2 (6 bases). The CDR3 is made up of 15 amino acids. CDR1 and CDR2 from the germline V gene are SNHLY and FYNNEI. V shed 7 bases and J shed 0 bases, with 16 bases lying between them. CDR3 coding DNA: TGTGCCAGCAACTCCCCGGGACTGGTCTCCTACGAGCAGTACTTC. Amino acid sequence: CASNSPGLVSYEQYF.

This clone was recorded a few times. J is TRBJ2-3 and V is TRBV7-3; D uncertain. CDR1 and CDR2 from the germline V gene are SGHTA and FQGTGA. V was shortened by 2 bases and J by 4 bases, with 13 bases between the two germline ends. CDR3 length equals 15 residues. The CDR3 loop reads CASSLGILSADTQYF. In DNA, the CDR3 is TGTGCCAGCAGCTTAGGGATACTCTCAGCAGATACGCAGTATTTT.

V and J are TRBV14 and TRBJ2-3, with 7 bases lining up with TRBD1. Germline CDR1 and CDR2: SGHDN and FVKESK. J lost 1 base, V lost 3 bases, and 1 base had no gene match. This CDR3 has 14 amino acids. CDR3 sequence (DNA): TGTGCCAGCAGCCACGGACAGGGCACAGATACGCAGTATTTT. It yields the protein CASSHGQGTDTQYF.

The gene calls are TRBV6-6 and TRBJ2-7; the D gene is possibly TRBD1 (6 bases). CDR1 MNHNY and CDR2 SVGAGI come from the germline V gene (reference sequence). With 8 bases removed from V and 5 bases from J, the gap between germline ends came to 16 bases. The CDR3 spans 13 residues. The CDR3 sequence: CASGRPGVDEQYF. CDR3 nucleotide sequence: TGTGCCAGCGGGCGGCCAGGGGTCGACGAGCAGTACTTC.

The chain joins TRBV5-1 to TRBJ1-1; D gene ambiguous. The CDR3 is 14 residues long. Between the trimmed V and J ends, which lost 4 bases and 0 bases, there was a span of 10 bases. Germline CDR1 and CDR2: SGHRS and YFSETQ. As DNA, the CDR3 is TGCGCCAGCAGCCCAACGGGATTGAACACTGAAGCTTTCTTT. Its translation: CASSPTGLNTEAFF.

The rearrangement links TRBV7-2 to TRBJ2-1, with D unclear. This CDR3 contains 15 residues. CDR1 SGHTA and CDR2 FQGNSA come from the germline V gene. V was cut by 5 bases and J by 0 bases, with 11 bases left in between. The CDR3 region is CASSPQGPSYNEQFF. The CDR3 coding sequence is TGTGCCAGCAGCCCTCAAGGGCCCTCCTACAATGAGCAGTTCTTC.

The rearrangement joins TRBV30 to TRBJ1-2; D is undetermined. This CDR3 comprises 11 residues. V lost 4 bases to trimming and J lost 6 bases, with 9 bases between them. CDR1 is GTSNPN, CDR2 SVGIG, per germline (reference sequence). The CDR3 reads CAWKSLDGYTF. The CDR3 DNA is TGTGCCTGGAAAAGTTTAGATGGCTACACCTTC.

This clone appeared a few times. The genes are TRBV11-2 and TRBJ2-1; TRBD1 aligns across 7 bases. Germline V lookup: CDR1 SGHAT, CDR2 FQNNGV. The V gene end was trimmed by 1 base and the J gene end by 6 bases; junction bases not matched to a gene: 9. The CDR3 extends over 16 amino acids. As DNA, the CDR3 is TGTGCCAGCAGCTTAGTATTAAGTGACAGGGCCAATGAGCAGTTCTTC. Translated, it gives CASSLVLSDRANEQFF.